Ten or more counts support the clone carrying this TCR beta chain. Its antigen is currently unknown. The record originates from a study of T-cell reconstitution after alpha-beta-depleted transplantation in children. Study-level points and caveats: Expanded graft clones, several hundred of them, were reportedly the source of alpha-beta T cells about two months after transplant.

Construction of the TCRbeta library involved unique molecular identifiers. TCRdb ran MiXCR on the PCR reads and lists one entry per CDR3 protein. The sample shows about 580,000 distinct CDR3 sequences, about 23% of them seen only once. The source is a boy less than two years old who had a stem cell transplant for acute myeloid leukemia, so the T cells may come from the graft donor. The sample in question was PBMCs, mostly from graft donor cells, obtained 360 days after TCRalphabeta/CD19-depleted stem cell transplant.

The CDR3 spells CASSLLTRYNEQFF. The CDR3, as DNA: TGTGCCAGCAGCCTACTAACCCGATACAATGAGCAGTTCTTC. The V and J genes are TRBV7-2 and TRBJ2-1; D gene ambiguous. The CDR3 has 14 residues. Germline loops: CDR1 SGHTA, CDR2 FQGNSA. Trimming stripped 5 bases from V and 4 bases from J, with 12 bases between.